Described below is a single T cell receptor (beta chain) sequence and its context. As processed by the authors: Researchers report that nucleated cell counts were estimated from reference gene primer amplification. TCRdb's copy holds only in-frame clones and misses some; the assay was immunoSEQ multiplex PCR. Clone size and V and J calls were adopted from that table, with D and trimming inferred from the DNA. The sample records approximately 31,000 clones, 91% being singletons. Germline V gene data show CDR1 as SEHNR and CDR2 as FQNEAQ (reference sequence). The CDR3 consists of 14 residues. V shed 5 bases and J shed 7 bases, with 17 bases lying between them. This entry comes from a study of blood T cell repertoires in COVID-19. Study-level background: Italy, Spain and the United States were the sources of the convalescent and acute COVID-19 samples. In each case, the material was cDNA or gDNA derived from T cells, B-cell-depleted T cells, or PBMCs.

The TCR comes from a human donor with active COVID-19. The donor label of this sample is uncertain. This rearrangement joins TRBV7-9 to TRBJ1-1, with a tentative D call TRBD1 (5 bases). Sequencing used peripheral blood. CDR3 sequence (DNA): TGTGCCAGCAGCCTCGTCCGACAGATCAGTGAAGCTTTCTTT. This encodes CASSLVRQISEAFF.